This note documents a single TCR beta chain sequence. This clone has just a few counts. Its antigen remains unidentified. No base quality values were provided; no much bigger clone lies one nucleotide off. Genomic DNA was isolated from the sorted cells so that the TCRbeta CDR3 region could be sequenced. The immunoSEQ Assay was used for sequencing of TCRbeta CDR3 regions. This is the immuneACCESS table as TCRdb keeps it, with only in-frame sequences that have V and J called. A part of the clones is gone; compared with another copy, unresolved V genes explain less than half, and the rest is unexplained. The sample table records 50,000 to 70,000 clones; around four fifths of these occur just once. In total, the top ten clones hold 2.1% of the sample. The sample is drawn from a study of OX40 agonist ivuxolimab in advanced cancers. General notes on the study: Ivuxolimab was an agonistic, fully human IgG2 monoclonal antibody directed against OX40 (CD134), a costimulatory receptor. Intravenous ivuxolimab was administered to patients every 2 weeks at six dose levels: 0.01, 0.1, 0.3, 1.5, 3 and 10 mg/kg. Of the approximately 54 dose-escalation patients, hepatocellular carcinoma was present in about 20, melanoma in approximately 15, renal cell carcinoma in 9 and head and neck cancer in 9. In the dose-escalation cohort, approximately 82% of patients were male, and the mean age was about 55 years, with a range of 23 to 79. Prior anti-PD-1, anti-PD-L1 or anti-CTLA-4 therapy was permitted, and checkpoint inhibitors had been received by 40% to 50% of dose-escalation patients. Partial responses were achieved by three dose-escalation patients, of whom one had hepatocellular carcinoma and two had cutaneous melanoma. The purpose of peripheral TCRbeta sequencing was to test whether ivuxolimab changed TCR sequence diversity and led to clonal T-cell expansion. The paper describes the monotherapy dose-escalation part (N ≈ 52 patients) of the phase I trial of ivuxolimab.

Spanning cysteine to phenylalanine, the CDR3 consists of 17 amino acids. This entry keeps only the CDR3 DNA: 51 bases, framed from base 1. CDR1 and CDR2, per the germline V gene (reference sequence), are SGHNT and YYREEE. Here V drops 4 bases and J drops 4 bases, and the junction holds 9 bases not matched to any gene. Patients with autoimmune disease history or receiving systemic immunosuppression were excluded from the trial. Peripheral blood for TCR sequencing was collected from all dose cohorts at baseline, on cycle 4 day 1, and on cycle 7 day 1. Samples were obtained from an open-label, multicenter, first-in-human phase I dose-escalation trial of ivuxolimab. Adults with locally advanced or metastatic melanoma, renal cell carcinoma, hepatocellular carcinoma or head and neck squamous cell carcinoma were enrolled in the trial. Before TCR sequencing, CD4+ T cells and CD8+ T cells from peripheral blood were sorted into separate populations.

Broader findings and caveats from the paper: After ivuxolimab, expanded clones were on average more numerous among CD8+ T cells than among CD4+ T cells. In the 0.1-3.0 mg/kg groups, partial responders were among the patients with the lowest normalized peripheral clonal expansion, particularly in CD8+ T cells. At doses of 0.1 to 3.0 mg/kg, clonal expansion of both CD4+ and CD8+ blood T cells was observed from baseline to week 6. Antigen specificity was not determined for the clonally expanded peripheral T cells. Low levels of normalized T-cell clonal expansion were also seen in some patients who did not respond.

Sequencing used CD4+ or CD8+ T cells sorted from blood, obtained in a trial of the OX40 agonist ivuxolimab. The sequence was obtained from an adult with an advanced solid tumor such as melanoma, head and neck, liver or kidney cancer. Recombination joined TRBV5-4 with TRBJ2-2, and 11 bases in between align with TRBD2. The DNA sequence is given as TGTGCCAGCAGCCTTCCACTAGCGGGAGATGTCACCGGGGAGCTGTTTTTT. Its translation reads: CASSLPLAGDVTGELFF.